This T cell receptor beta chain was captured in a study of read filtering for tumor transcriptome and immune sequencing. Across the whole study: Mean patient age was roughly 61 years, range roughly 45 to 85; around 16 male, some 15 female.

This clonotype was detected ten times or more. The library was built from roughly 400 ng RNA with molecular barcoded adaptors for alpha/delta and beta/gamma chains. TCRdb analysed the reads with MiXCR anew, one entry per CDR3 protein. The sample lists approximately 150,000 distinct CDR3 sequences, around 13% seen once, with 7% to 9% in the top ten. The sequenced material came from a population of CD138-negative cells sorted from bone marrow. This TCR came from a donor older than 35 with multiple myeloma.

Written as DNA, the CDR3 is TGTGCCAGCAGCTTGGGACAGGGGGCGGGGAATGAGCAGTTCTTC. Translating gives CASSLGQGAGNEQFF. The chain couples TRBV5-4 to TRBJ2-1, with 10 bases lining up with TRBD1. The CDR3 extends over 15 amino acids. From germline, CDR1 is SGHNT and CDR2 YYREEE (reference sequence). The ends lost 0 bases at V and 7 bases at J; junction bases unmatched: 4.